The clone carrying this TCR beta chain occurred many times. Germline V gene data show CDR1 as SGHAT and CDR2 as FQNNGV. The CDR3 covers 15 residues. The V gene lost 7 bases and the J gene lost 1 base, with 16 bases spanning the gap. RNA transcripts provided the source from which TCR beta CDR3 regions were amplified. TCR CDR3 underwent first-round RT-PCR with the HTBI primer set. TCRdb ran MiXCR on the multiplex PCR reads and lists one entry per CDR3 protein. The sample consists of 280,000 or so distinct CDR3 sequences, 25% to 30% of them appearing once. This entry comes from a study of T cells in Graves' hyperthyroidism and ophthalmopathy.

This TCR was sampled from a man aged 35 to 55 with Graves' hyperthyroidism that later progressed to Graves' ophthalmopathy. Sample: blood. The chain employs TRBV11-2 and TRBJ1-1, with a tentative D call TRBD1 (6 bases). CDR3 sequence: CASTLRGHANTEAFF. The CDR3, as DNA: TGTGCCAGCACCCTTCGGGGACATGCGAACACTGAAGCTTTCTTT. Full variable domain (outside the CDR3, taken from reference TRBV11-2 and TRBJ1-1): EAGVAQSPRYKIIEKRQSVAFWCNPISGHATLYWYQQILGQGPKLLIQFQNNGVVDDSQLPKDRFSAERLKGVDSTLKIQPAKLEDSAVYLCASTLRGHANTEAFFGQGTRLTVV.